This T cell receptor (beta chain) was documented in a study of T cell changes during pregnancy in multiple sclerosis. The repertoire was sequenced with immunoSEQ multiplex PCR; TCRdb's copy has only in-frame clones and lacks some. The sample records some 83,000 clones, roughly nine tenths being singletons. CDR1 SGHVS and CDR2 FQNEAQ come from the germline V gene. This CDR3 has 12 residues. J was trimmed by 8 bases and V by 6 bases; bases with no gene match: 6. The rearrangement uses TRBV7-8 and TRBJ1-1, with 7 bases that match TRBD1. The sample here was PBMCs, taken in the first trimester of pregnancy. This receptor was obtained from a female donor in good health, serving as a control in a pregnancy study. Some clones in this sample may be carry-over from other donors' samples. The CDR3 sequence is CASSPGGAEAFF. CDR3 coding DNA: TGTGCCAGCAGTCCAGGGGGAGCGGAAGCTTTCTTT.